The 5 T cell receptor beta chains below were found in one sample sequenced in a study of shared clonotypes between healthy human individuals. The data were produced by immunoSEQ multiplex PCR, yet TCRdb's version contains in-frame clones alone and is incomplete. The sample records approximately 500,000 clones, roughly 79% being singletons. Sequenced input: PBMCs. Receptors originate from a woman aged 40 to 49 in good health. Some clones in this sample may be carry-over from other donors' samples.

This clone was recorded a few times. This chain joins TRBV5-1 and TRBJ2-1, with TRBD2 identical over 14 bases. The ends lost 4 bases at V and 3 bases at J; junction bases unmatched: 9. This CDR3 contains 18 residues. Germline CDR1 SGHRS, CDR2 YFSETQ. This CDR3 is CASSGGLAGVLDYNEQFF. In DNA, the CDR3 is TGCGCCAGCAGCGGGGGACTAGCGGGAGTTCTAGACTACAATGAGCAGTTCTTC.

The rearrangement links TRBV5-1 to TRBJ2-3; D unclear. Germline lookup yields CDR1 SGHRS and CDR2 YFSETQ. Trimming stripped 0 bases from V and 3 bases from J, with 8 bases between. CDR3 length: 14 residues. The DNA of the CDR3 is TGCGCCAGCAGCTTGGAGGGCCAGACAGATACGCAGTATTTT. This translates into CASSLEGQTDTQYF.

The V gene is TRBV27, the J gene TRBJ1-2; 7 nucleotides align to TRBD1. Trimming took 5 bases from V and 8 from J; bases not matched to a gene: 11. The CDR3 is 14 amino acids. CDR1 MNHEY and CDR2 SMNVEV come from the germline V gene (reference sequence). The CDR3 here is CASSPRGGGGGYTF. The DNA for the CDR3 is TGTGCCAGCAGTCCTAGGGGGGGAGGGGGCGGCTACACCTTC.

To note about this clone: Additional DNA sequences in this sample encode the identical CDR3. Here the CDR3 reads CASSPTSGSYEQYF. The CDR3, as DNA: TGTGCCAGCTCACCAACTAGCGGCTCCTACGAGCAGTACTTC. The J gene is TRBJ2-7, the V gene TRBV18, with 8 bases aligning to TRBD2. CDR1 and CDR2 from the germline V gene are KGHSH and LQKENI. Germline trimming cut 2 bases from V and 0 bases from J; bases unmatched to any gene: 0. The CDR3 has 14 residues.

The chain links TRBV6-1 to TRBJ2-7; D gene unclear. The ends were cut back, 2 bases at V and 5 bases at J, with 10 bases in the middle. Looked up from germline, CDR1 is MNHNS and CDR2 is SASEGT. The CDR3 has 13 residues. CDR3: CASSESSRDEQYF. The DNA for the CDR3 is TGTGCCAGCAGTGAATCGTCAAGGGACGAGCAGTACTTC.